This T cell receptor beta chain was recovered during a study of beta chain features in type 1 diabetes (dated by TCRdb to the late 2010s). A note on the overall study: Mean age, gender distribution, total cell number and subset yield did not differ between patients and healthy donors. A total of under 120,000,000 sorted cells were examined across all samples, and RNA yield correlated strongly with the number of cells per subset. The study compared the TCRB repertoires of sorted circulating CD4+ T cell subsets in recently diagnosed type 1 diabetes patients with those in matched healthy donors. Regulatory and stem cell-like memory subsets were obtained from only 8 patients and roughly 8 healthy donors, while naive and central memory subsets were obtained from all 28 donors.

The entire isolated RNA was reverse transcribed using the High Capacity cDNA Reverse Transcription Kit, and thus expressed TCRB transcripts were sequenced. Naive, central memory and regulatory T cell samples underwent deep immunoSEQ sequencing, averaging approximately 3.3 million total reads per sample. After sorted cells were lysed in RLT buffer, RNA was extracted with DNase-treated RNeasy Micro or Mini kits, with the choice depending on cell number. Each cell subset was processed on its own to prevent cross-contamination, while patient and healthy donor samples were processed together. TCRB sequences were amplified from cDNA with the immunoSEQ multiplex PCR, producing 87-bp fragments spanning the CDR3 region. Sequencing of the amplicons was performed on the Illumina HiSeq platform. For the original study's pipeline: Synthetic template baselines were used to correct PCR bias computationally, reads within Hamming distance 2 were collapsed, and singletons that could not be merged were discarded. Reads were aligned against IMGT so that V, D and J genes, CDR3 length and insertions or deletions at six rearrangement sites could be assigned. Within each subset, clonotype counts were normalized to the number of sorted cells before true diversity and Gini coefficients were calculated with the tcR R package. The overlap coefficient, calculated on TCRB nucleotide sequences, was used to quantify repertoire sharing. Out-of-frame TCRB sequences from naive cells were analyzed to stand in for the pre-selection repertoire. Entries here come from immuneACCESS through TCRdb and include only in-frame sequences with V and J called. Some clones fail to appear in such tables; in the studies checked, an unresolved V gene covers under half of the shortfall, and the cause of the remainder is unknown. D and trimming were read from the DNA, whereas the V and J calls and clone size are those reported in that table. The sample includes roughly 260,000 clones, with under 13% observed a single time. The top ten clonotypes cover 0.017% of the sample.

This clone was counted a few times. Its cognate antigen has yet to be identified. No much larger clone is present one base from it, and per-base qualities are unavailable. Other DNA sequences in the sample encode the same CDR3. Each donor gave one peripheral blood draw, averaging approximately 120 mL, which was collected into heparinised tubes. Using a panel that included CD45RO, CCR7, CD25, CD127, CD95 and CD27, naive, central memory, regulatory and stem cell-like memory CD4+ T cells were sorted on a BD FACSAria II. Purity was above 95% for every sorted population. PBMCs were isolated right away by Lymphoprep density gradient centrifugation and were stained directly, without culture. Samples were stained and sorted in pairs, with one healthy donor and one patient per experiment, so that batch effects were minimized. Paper-wide results and their limitations: PCR may preferentially amplify shorter templates, but because patient and control samples were amplified and corrected together, any resulting skew would affect both groups equally. Naive, central memory and regulatory TCRB repertoires appeared more similar among patients than among healthy donors. Sequencing cDNA rather than genomic DNA could over-represent highly expressing activated cells, although activation and CD3 levels did not differ between groups. Type 1 diabetes patients showed a moderate but significant shortening of TCRB CDR3 length in all four CD4+ subsets. At VDJ recombination sites, patients with type 1 diabetes made fewer insertions and deleted more nucleotides, a pattern implying thymic rearrangement abnormalities. Only small numbers of individuals were included in the HLA sub-analyses, which left unresolved whether HLA type had any influence on TCRB rearrangement.

Between the V and J ends, shortened by 7 bases and 3 bases respectively, the junction contains 6 bases. The CDR3 holds 12 amino acids from the cysteine to the phenylalanine. The sequence is cut down to CDR3 DNA, 36 bases in frame from base 1. CDR1 and CDR2, looked up from the germline V gene, are SNHLY and FYNNEI. The V and J segments used are TRBV2 and TRBJ2-2; the D gene identity is not certain. The sequence was collected from a man aged 25-45 years with type 1 diabetes. Source material: naive CD4+ T cells from blood. Read against the paper, the sample's cell subset or site label means: true naive CD4+ T cells. DNA sequence: TGTGCCAGCACCGGAGACACCGGGGAGCTGTTTTTT. Translated, this gives CASTGDTGELFF.